This T cell receptor (beta chain) originates from a study of long-term antiretroviral therapy in people with HIV. Run at survey level, the immunoSEQ assay was version v3.0. The protocol was immunoSEQ multiplex PCR, while the TCRdb copy is restricted to in-frame clones and leaves out a portion. The repertoire holds tens of thousands of clones, with 80% to 90% as singletons. As for this clone: Its antigen is as yet unknown.

Study-wide results and caveats: Comparison with controls showed narrower CDR3 length ranges in HIV repertoires. Those clones which expanded before ART made up the dominant part of the repertoire at all time points.

Sequenced here: unsorted PBMCs, sampled approximately 4.5 years after starting antiretroviral therapy. The receptor was isolated from a man aged 25-45 years with HIV.

CDR3: CASSELDRGAGYGYTF. Written as DNA, the CDR3 is TGTGCCAGCAGTGAACTTGACCGGGGGGCGGGCTATGGCTACACCTTC. V usage is TRBV6-1 and J usage is TRBJ1-2; a possible D gene is TRBD1 (6 bases). This CDR3 is built from 16 residues. Germline V gene lookup returns CDR1 MNHNS and CDR2 SASEGT. Trimming stripped 2 bases from V and 4 bases from J, with 17 bases between.